What follows are 30 T cell receptor beta chains derived from one specimen sequenced in a study of T cells in localized non-small cell lung cancer. The protocol was immunoSEQ multiplex PCR, while the TCRdb copy is restricted to in-frame clones and leaves out a portion. Among around 83,000 clones listed, roughly 87% were seen once. Sequenced here: peripheral blood, sampled before any cancer treatment. The receptors shown here come from a man aged 35 to 69 with stage I squamous cell lung carcinoma.

With respect to this clone: An end of the junction differs from the germline gene, which may be a read error. The rearrangement links TRBV7-9 to TRBJ2-3; 11 nucleotides match TRBD2. Germline V lookup: CDR1 SEHNR, CDR2 FQNEAQ (reference sequence). The CDR3 totals 15 residues. The CDR3 loop reads CASSLAGGLLDTQYF. The CDR3 DNA reads TGTGCCAGCAGTTTAGCGGGGGGGCTCTTGGATACGCAGTATTTT. Filled out from reference TRBV7-9 and TRBJ2-3, the complete variable domain reads DTGVSQNPRHKITKRGQNVTFRCDPISEHNRLYWYRQTLGQGPEFLTYFQNEAQLEKSRLLSDRFSAERPKGSFSTLEIQRTEQGDSAMYLCASSLAGGLLDTQYFGPGTRLTVL.

CDR3 sequence: CAISEDRLYEQYF. DNA for the CDR3: TGTGCCATCAGTGAGGACAGGCTCTACGAGCAGTACTTC. The chain links TRBV10-3 to TRBJ2-7; possible D gene TRBD1, 6 bases. Germline assignment: CDR1 ENHRY and CDR2 SYGVKD. Trimming removed 2 bases from V and 3 bases from J, with 8 bases in between. CDR3 length: 13 amino acids.

The chain couples TRBV19 to TRBJ1-2, with 7 bases fitting TRBD1. Trimming at V came to 3 bases and at J to 7 bases, leaving 8 bases not matched to a gene. The CDR3 spans 14 residues. The germline CDR1 and CDR2 sequences are LNHDA and SQIVND (reference sequence). As DNA, the CDR3 is TGTGCCAGTAGTATCCGACAGGGCCTTGGTGGCTACACCTTC. This sequence encodes CASSIRQGLGGYTF.

The V call is TRBV14, the J call TRBJ2-7, with D perhaps assigned TRBD1 or TRBD2 (5 bases each). The germline V gene encodes CDR1 SGHDN and CDR2 FVKESK. Between the trimmed V and J ends, which lost 2 bases and 0 bases, there was a span of 17 bases. The length of the CDR3 is 17 residues. The CDR3 sequence is CASSQLSGRDGSYEQYF. The CDR3, as DNA: TGTGCCAGCAGCCAATTGAGTGGAAGGGACGGCTCCTACGAGCAGTACTTC.

The genes are TRBV5-1 and TRBJ2-1; D is undetermined. Trimming left V 9 bases short and J 2 bases short, with 12 bases between. The V gene's germline CDR1 is SGHRS and CDR2 YFSETQ. The CDR3 is made up of 13 amino acids. CDR3 coding DNA: TGCGCCACCTCGAGGATCCCCTACAATGAGCAGTTCTTC. Protein sequence: CATSRIPYNEQFF.

The V gene is TRBV4-2, the J gene TRBJ1-2; 7 bases are a match to TRBD1. The ends lost 1 base at V and 5 bases at J; junction bases unmatched: 10. The CDR3 consists of 16 residues. CDR1 is LGHNA and CDR2 is YNFKEQ in the germline V gene. CDR3 protein: CASSQVSGQAIYGYTF. In nucleotides, the CDR3 is TGTGCCAGCAGCCAAGTATCAGGACAGGCAATTTATGGCTACACCTTC.

The rearrangement links TRBV4-3 to TRBJ1-2; D not resolved. The CDR3 runs to 15 residues. The germline V and J ends were trimmed by 0 bases and 6 bases, with 14 bases remaining between them. Germline-derived CDR1 and CDR2 are LGHNA and YSLEER. CDR3 in amino acids: CASSQDPSVWDGYTF. Written as DNA, the CDR3 is TGCGCCAGCAGCCAAGACCCAAGTGTATGGGATGGCTACACCTTC.

The chain couples TRBV5-4 to TRBJ2-3; weak D call: TRBD1 (6 bases). V gave up 2 bases and J gave up 11 bases, with 15 bases separating them. The germline CDR1 and CDR2 sequences are SGHNT and YYREEE (reference sequence). The CDR3 length is 13 residues. CDR3 nucleotide sequence: TGTGCCAGCAGCTTCAGGGGCGGGCAGGGGCAGTATTTT. This encodes CASSFRGGQGQYF.

This sequence joins TRBV15 and TRBJ1-2; TRBD1 aligns across 10 bases. Germline V gene sequence: CDR1 LNHNV, CDR2 YYDKDF (reference sequence). The J segment lost 3 bases and the V segment lost 3 bases, leaving 4 bases of the junction unmatched. The CDR3 contains 15 residues. CDR3 residues: CATSRGTGEYYGYTF. CDR3 sequence (DNA): TGTGCCACCAGCAGGGGGACAGGGGAGTACTATGGCTACACCTTC.

V is TRBV5-1 and J is TRBJ1-3; TRBD1 matches at 9 bases. The germline CDR1 and CDR2 sequences are SGHRS and YFSETQ. J was trimmed by 4 bases and V by 0 bases; bases with no gene match: 5. The CDR3 is 16 residues long. The CDR3 sequence: CASSLAGTGLGNTIYF. CDR3 coding DNA: TGCGCCAGCAGCTTGGCCGGGACAGGGCTCGGAAACACCATATATTTT.

V usage is TRBV18 and J usage is TRBJ2-3, with 8 positions matching TRBD1. The trim removed 5 bases at V and 2 bases at J, leaving 18 bases unmatched. CDR3 length: 19 residues. Germline CDR1 KGHSH, CDR2 LQKENI. CDR3 region: CASSGGGRGQSYSTDTQYF. CDR3 in DNA: TGTGCCAGCTCAGGAGGTGGCAGGGGGCAATCCTACTCCACAGATACGCAGTATTTT.

The chain combines TRBV5-1 with TRBJ2-5; tentative D call: TRBD2 (6 bases). Per the germline V gene, CDR1 is SGHRS and CDR2 is YFSETQ. Deletions cut 4 bases from V and 7 bases from J, with 14 bases between. This CDR3 spans 13 amino acids. The CDR3 nucleotides are TGCGCCAGCAGCGTCGGAGGGGTGGGGACCCAGTACTTC. This codes for CASSVGGVGTQYF.

The V and J genes are TRBV10-3 and TRBJ1-5; D possibly corresponds to TRBD1 (6 bases). Germline lookup yields CDR1 ENHRY and CDR2 SYGVKD. Between the trimmed V and J ends, which lost 6 bases and 3 bases, there was a span of 9 bases. The CDR3 length is 13 residues. CDR3 amino acids: CAIRGQNNQPQHF. The CDR3 bases are TGTGCCATCAGAGGACAGAACAATCAGCCCCAGCATTTT.

This sequence joins TRBV9 and TRBJ1-1; no clear D. Germline V lookup: CDR1 SGDLS, CDR2 YYNGEE. V was pared by 2 bases and J by 0 bases, with 8 bases between. CDR3 length: 14 amino acids. The CDR3 nucleotides read TGTGCCAGCAGCGTGTCTCCCGTGAACACTGAAGCTTTCTTT. Amino acids: CASSVSPVNTEAFF.

The chain employs TRBV6-6 and TRBJ2-7; D remains ambiguous. V was cut by 4 bases and J by 3 bases, with 7 bases left in between. This CDR3 is built from 12 residues. Germline values: CDR1 MNHNY, CDR2 SVGAGI (reference sequence). The DNA of the CDR3 is TGTGCCAGCAGTTGGGCAGGCTACGAGCAGTACTTC. Protein sequence: CASSWAGYEQYF.

The sample holds a few counts of this clone. The chain recombines TRBV19 with TRBJ1-2; the match to TRBD1 covers 9 bases. Trimming at V came to 5 bases and at J to 5 bases, leaving 6 bases not matched to a gene. Per the germline V gene, CDR1 is LNHDA and CDR2 is SQIVND (reference sequence). The CDR3 sequence is 14 residues long. CDR3 in amino acids: CASSFTGTGYGYTF. In DNA form, the CDR3 reads TGTGCCAGTAGTTTCACGGGGACAGGGTATGGCTACACCTTC.

The chain employs TRBV19 and TRBJ2-7; D call uncertain. Germline V CDR1 and CDR2: LNHDA, SQIVND (reference sequence). Trimming left V 1 base short and J 0 bases short, with 4 bases between. CDR3 length: 13 amino acids. The CDR3 coding sequence is TGTGCCAGTAGTATAGGAATCTCCTACGAGCAGTACTTC. It codes for CASSIGISYEQYF.

The chain has TRBV9 and TRBJ1-5; D perhaps matches TRBD1 (5 bases). V shed 4 bases and J shed 0 bases, with 11 bases lying between them. CDR3 length: 15 amino acids. Germline lookup yields CDR1 SGDLS and CDR2 YYNGEE. The CDR3 sequence is CASSPRGDSNQPQHF. The CDR3 DNA sequence: TGTGCCAGCAGCCCAAGGGGAGATAGCAATCAGCCCCAGCATTTT.

This chain joins TRBV9 and TRBJ2-5, with D perhaps matching TRBD1 or TRBD2 (6 bases each). Germline lookup yields CDR1 SGDLS and CDR2 YYNGEE. V was pared by 0 bases and J by 5 bases, with 11 bases between. The CDR3 runs 14 residues. CDR3: CASSVGRGGETQYF. The CDR3 region has the DNA TGTGCCAGCAGCGTAGGAAGAGGGGGGGAGACCCAGTACTTC.

This chain links TRBV5-5 with TRBJ2-3; D is undetermined. The V gene lost 4 bases and the J gene lost 3 bases, with 3 bases spanning the gap. CDR3 size: 11 residues. Germline V lookup: CDR1 SGHKS, CDR2 YYEKEE (reference sequence). Here the CDR3 reads CASSTTDTQYF. In nucleotides, the CDR3 is TGTGCCAGCAGCACTACAGATACGCAGTATTTT.

The chain has TRBV7-2 and TRBJ2-7; no clear D. The V end lost 8 bases, the J end lost 3 bases, and 17 bases lay between the germline ends. This CDR3 comprises 14 residues. Germline V gene data show CDR1 as SGHTA and CDR2 as FQGNSA. The CDR3 loop reads CASQDRVLGYEQYF. CDR3 sequence (DNA): TGTGCCAGCCAAGACCGGGTCTTGGGCTACGAGCAGTACTTC.

Only one count was recorded for this clone. The chain joins TRBV6-1 to TRBJ1-4, with D perhaps TRBD1 (6 bases). V lost 6 bases, J lost 6 bases, and 14 bases lay in between. The V gene's germline CDR1 is MNHNS and CDR2 SASEGT. CDR3 length equals 14 residues. The CDR3 coding sequence is TGTGCCAGCAGGATCGGGGGGGCGGATGAAAAACTGTTTTTT. Translated: CASRIGGADEKLFF.

CDR3 region: CASSRLRPGIQPQHF. In DNA form, the CDR3 reads TGTGCCAGCAGCCGGTTGAGGCCAGGCATTCAGCCCCAGCATTTT. The chain is built from TRBV5-6 and TRBJ1-5; D unresolved. The germline gives CDR1 SGHDT, CDR2 YYEEEE. This CDR3 contains 15 residues. V lost 4 bases and J 6 bases, leaving 17 bases between the germline ends.

The CDR3 region is CASSQDPWTGELFF. The CDR3, as DNA: TGTGCCAGCAGCCAAGATCCGTGGACCGGGGAGCTGTTTTTT. The chain recombines TRBV4-2 with TRBJ2-2; D ambiguous. Looked up from germline, CDR1 is LGHNA and CDR2 is YNFKEQ. This CDR3 region has 14 residues. Between the trimmed V and J ends, which lost 0 bases and 5 bases, there was a span of 7 bases.

This chain uses TRBV10-2 with TRBJ1-4; tentatively, D is TRBD1 (6 bases). This CDR3 has 16 amino acids. Trimming left V 2 bases short and J 8 bases short, with 18 bases between. Germline CDR1 reads WSHSY; CDR2 reads SAAADI. CDR3 sequence (DNA): TGCGCCAGCAGTGAGCCGCCGGGACCCCAGGGGGAAAAACTGTTTTTT. This gives the protein CASSEPPGPQGEKLFF.

The chain couples TRBV5-5 to TRBJ2-1; D uncertain. The V and J ends lost 2 bases and 4 bases respectively, with 7 bases between them. The CDR3 contains 13 residues. The germline gives CDR1 SGHKS, CDR2 YYEKEE (reference sequence). The CDR3 DNA follows: TGTGCCAGCAGCTTAAGGATTTACAATGAGCAGTTCTTC. Its translation: CASSLRIYNEQFF.

The chain employs TRBV7-6 and TRBJ2-5; a possible D gene is TRBD2 (6 bases). The germline V gene has CDR1 SGHVS and CDR2 FNYEAQ. V was pared by 5 bases and J by 9 bases, with 19 bases between. This CDR3 region has 14 residues. This chain's CDR3 is CASSPDPPWGAQYF. CDR3 in DNA: TGTGCCAGCAGCCCGGACCCCCCATGGGGGGCCCAGTACTTC.

The chain recombines TRBV7-6 with TRBJ1-1, with TRBD1 matching 9 bases. J gave up 4 bases and V 5 bases, and 8 bases lay outside the gene matches. The germline V gene encodes CDR1 SGHVS and CDR2 FNYEAQ. CDR3 length equals 15 residues. The DNA for the CDR3 is TGTGCCAGCAGCCCGGGACAGGGTCAGTTCACTGAAGCTTTCTTT. Its translation is CASSPGQGQFTEAFF.

The chain has TRBV11-2 and TRBJ1-6; no firm D call. The CDR3 sequence is 12 residues long. The germline V gene has CDR1 SGHAT and CDR2 FQNNGV. V lost 2 bases to trimming and J lost 9 bases, with 5 bases between them. CDR3 DNA: TGTGCCAGCAGCTTAATACTTTCACCCCTCCACTTT. This codes for CASSLILSPLHF. Full variable domain (rest looked up from reference TRBV11-2 and TRBJ1-6): EAGVAQSPRYKIIEKRQSVAFWCNPISGHATLYWYQQILGQGPKLLIQFQNNGVVDDSQLPKDRFSAERLKGVDSTLKIQPAKLEDSAVYLCASSLILSPLHFGNGTRLTVT.

The chain recombines TRBV11-2 with TRBJ2-2; D remains ambiguous. Trimming took 6 bases from V and 4 from J, leaving 9 bases between them. CDR1 is SGHAT and CDR2 is FQNNGV in the germline V gene. This CDR3 region has 13 residues. The DNA of the CDR3 is TGTGCCAGCAGGCTAGACCCCACCGGGGAGCTGTTTTTT. Its protein is CASRLDPTGELFF.